Given below is one TCR beta chain in context. Its antigen is unknown. This specimen belongs to a study of vaccination effects on CD4 cells after COVID-19. Cultured cells yielded isolated CD4+ T cells after approximately nine days. The person's infection with SARS-CoV-2, confirmed by PCR, took place between March and December 2020. Subjects were given two BNT162b2 or mRNA-1273 vaccine doses. Assay: immunoSEQ multiplex PCR; the TCRdb copy retains only in-frame clones and omits some. Counted here are fewer than 55,000 clones, less than 85% occurring once; the ten biggest clones make up 3.5% to 4.5%. The CDR3 runs 11 residues. Trimming removed 5 bases at V and 5 bases at J, with 8 bases between. The V gene's germline CDR1 is DFQATT and CDR2 SNEGSKA (reference sequence).

The clonotype was recovered from a human donor who had a prior SARS-CoV-2 infection. The starting material was CD4+ T cells from PBMCs cultured without peptide, obtained after COVID-19 vaccination. This chain uses TRBV20-1 with TRBJ2-3; unclear D gene. CDR3 DNA: TGCAGTGCTGTATATGGAGATACGCAGTATTTT. It is translated as CSAVYGDTQYF.